A selection of T cell receptor beta chains follows, all from one sample in a study of T cells in Graves' hyperthyroidism and ophthalmopathy. MiXCR was run by TCRdb on the multiplex PCR reads, yielding one entry per CDR3 protein. This sample yields under 300,000 distinct CDR3 sequences, of which around 15% are seen a single time; around 8% belongs to the top ten. The sample comprised blood. These receptors were taken from a woman aged 40-49 years with Graves' hyperthyroidism. The CDR3 runs from the conserved cysteine through the conserved F or W. D genes are given only for firm matches. Size values are once, few and many counts, or a class for expanded clones, and some rows have none.

v_call	j_call	d_call	clone_size	cdr3_nt	cdr3_aa
TRBV6-1	TRBJ2-2	.	many	TGTGCCAGCAGTGAAGCCGTCGAACCCACCGGGGAGCTGTTTTTT	CASSEAVEPTGELFF
TRBV12-3/TRBV12-4	TRBJ2-2	.	many	TGTGCCAGCACCGTTTTAGGCTACAACACCGGGGAGCTGTTTTTT	CASTVLGYNTGELFF
TRBV19	TRBJ2-7	TRBD2	few	TGTGCCAGTAGTAGCGCTAGCGGGAGTACCTACGAGCAGTACTTC	CASSSASGSTYEQYF
TRBV7-7	TRBJ2-1	TRBD2	few	TGTGCTAGCAGCACAACTAGCGGCAATGAGCAGTTCTTC	CASSTTSGNEQFF
TRBV25-1	TRBJ1-1	.	few	TGTGCCAGCACGGGTGGGGCTGAAGCTTTCTTT	CASTGGAEAFF
TRBV13	TRBJ1-2	TRBD1	many	TGTGCCAGCAGCTTTGGGACAGGGGGTTCCTATGGCTACACCTTC	CASSFGTGGSYGYTF
TRBV7-8	TRBJ1-5	.	.	TGTGCCAGCAGCTTAGACGGGACTGCAAATCAGCCCCAGCATTTT	CASSLDGTANQPQHF
TRBV11-3	TRBJ2-1	TRBD2	many	TGTGCCAGCAGCCTCCGGGGGAGCGGGAGGGCCTATGAGCAGTTCTTC	CASSLRGSGRAYEQFF
TRBV20-1	TRBJ2-5	.	many	TGCAGTGGCCAATCGGGGGCGGGTGAGACCCAGTACTTC	CSGQSGAGETQYF
TRBV2	TRBJ2-7	.	many	TGTGCCAGCAGTGAAGGTCCTAGCGCGTCCTACGAGCAGTACTTC	CASSEGPSASYEQYF
TRBV5-1	TRBJ2-3	.	.	TGTGCCAGCAGCTTGGAGAGTCTCCGGGCAGATACGCAGTATTTT	CASSLESLRADTQYF
TRBV5-1	TRBJ2-7	.	.	TGCGCCAGCAGCTTGGCCTCGAGACTTGTACCTAAAGAGCAGTACTTC	CASSLASRLVPKEQYF
TRBV9	TRBJ2-7	.	many	TGTGCCAGCAGCGGTGGGCAGGGCACATACGAGCAGTACTTC	CASSGGQGTYEQYF
TRBV7-9	TRBJ2-1	TRBD2	many	TGTGCCAGCAGCCCGCCGGGACTAGCGTATTACAATGAGCAGTTCTTC	CASSPPGLAYYNEQFF
TRBV6-5	TRBJ1-1	.	.	TGTGCCAGCAGTTCTTCAGGCAGCCTCGCCGGCACTGAAGCTTTCTTT	CASSSSGSLAGTEAFF
TRBV5-4	TRBJ2-6	.	few	TGTGCCAGCAAAACGACCTCTGGGGCCAACGTCCTGACTTTC	CASKTTSGANVLTF
TRBV29-1	TRBJ1-2	TRBD1	many	TGCAGCGTCGGTACGGGACAGATTTATAACTATGGCTACACCTTC	CSVGTGQIYNYGYTF
TRBV9	TRBJ2-7	.	many	TGTGCCAGCAGCGTAGGGGAGCCCTACGAGCAGTACTTC	CASSVGEPYEQYF
TRBV11-2	TRBJ1-1	.	many	TGTGCCAGCAGCTTAGTGCGGGGGAACACTGAAGCTTTCTTT	CASSLVRGNTEAFF
TRBV12-3/TRBV12-4	TRBJ1-5	TRBD1	.	TGTGCCCGCACGGAAGGACAGGGGTCAACCTTAGGGAATCAGCCCCAGCATTTT	CARTEGQGSTLGNQPQHF
TRBV5-1	TRBJ1-1	.	few	TGCGCCAGCAGCTATAACAGGAACACTGAAGCTTTCTTT	CASSYNRNTEAFF
TRBV6-6	TRBJ2-3	TRBD1	few	TGTGCCAGCAGTTACGGGACAGGGAGCACAGATACGCAGTATTTT	CASSYGTGSTDTQYF
TRBV27	TRBJ2-1	.	many	TGTGCCAGCAGTTCGGGACTGGGCAATGAGCAGTTCTTC	CASSSGLGNEQFF
TRBV2	TRBJ2-5	.	many	TGTGCCAGCAGGGTGGACAGACAAGAGACCCAGTACTTC	CASRVDRQETQYF
TRBV20-1	TRBJ2-7	TRBD2	many	TGCAGTGCTAGAGGGGCCCTAGCGGAGGCCATCGAGCAGTACTTC	CSARGALAEAIEQYF
TRBV19	TRBJ2-3	TRBD2	.	TGTGCCAGTAGTGGACTAGCGGACTCCACAGATACGCAGTATTTT	CASSGLADSTDTQYF
TRBV10-2	TRBJ2-7	.	few	TGCGCCAGCAGTGAGAAGGGATACGAGCAGTACTTC	CASSEKGYEQYF
TRBV19	TRBJ1-1	.	many	TGTGCCAGTAGTATGGCGACAGAAGCTTTCTTT	CASSMATEAFF
TRBV5-1	TRBJ2-6	.	.	TGCGCCAGCAGCCCGTTCGCGGGAAGCTCTGGGGCCAACGTCCTGACTTTC	CASSPFAGSSGANVLTF
TRBV30	TRBJ2-7	TRBD2	.	TGTGCCTGGAGTGTGGGTAGCGGGGTCTACGAGCAGTACTTC	CAWSVGSGVYEQYF
TRBV19	TRBJ2-1	TRBD2	many	TGTGCCAGTAGTGGAGCTAGCGGGAGAGGGCCTGAGCAGTTCTTC	CASSGASGRGPEQFF
TRBV5-6	TRBJ2-1	.	many	TGTGCCAGCAGCTTGGTCGGAGTGGGTGCCTCCTACAATGAGCAGTTCTTC	CASSLVGVGASYNEQFF
TRBV2	TRBJ1-2	.	many	TGTGCCAGCAGGGACCTCAGGGACTATGGCTACACCTTC	CASRDLRDYGYTF
TRBV20-1	TRBJ2-5	TRBD1	few	TGCAGTGCTGCCAGGGGGATTGGGGAGACCCAGTACTTC	CSAARGIGETQYF
TRBV3-1	TRBJ2-4	.	many	TGTGCCAGCGGGGACCGGAGCCTAGCCAAAAACATTCAGTACTTC	CASGDRSLAKNIQYF
TRBV7-9	TRBJ2-1	.	few	TGTGCCAGCAGCCCTTCATCGGTCGAAAAGTTCTTC	CASSPSSVEKFF
TRBV5-1	TRBJ2-7	.	many	TGCGCCAGCAGCTCGACTTCAAGCTCCTACGAGCAGTACTTC	CASSSTSSSYEQYF
TRBV24-1	TRBJ2-1	TRBD1	many	TGTGCCACCAGTGCGGAAGACAGGGGGATAAATGAGCAGTTCTTC	CATSAEDRGINEQFF
TRBV7-2	TRBJ2-3	TRBD2	.	TGTGCCAGCACCCGTCTAGCGGGAGAAATAGATACGCAGTATTTT	CASTRLAGEIDTQYF
TRBV28	TRBJ2-1	TRBD2	many	TGTGCCACCACCGTGATTAGCGGGAAGTACAATGAGCAGTTCTTC	CATTVISGKYNEQFF
TRBV5-5	TRBJ1-2	.	many	TGTGCCAGCAGCTTCCAATCCTTCGGGACACCCTATGGCTACACCTTC	CASSFQSFGTPYGYTF
TRBV2	TRBJ1-1	TRBD1	.	TGTGCCAGCGGGGGACAGGGGAGACTAGCCGATTTGGACACTGAAGCTTTCTTT	CASGGQGRLADLDTEAFF
TRBV14	TRBJ1-2	.	few	TGTGCCAGCAGCCAAGGGACAACCTATGGCTACACCTTC	CASSQGTTYGYTF
TRBV4-2	TRBJ1-2	.	.	TGTGCCAGCAGCCGGAATTCAGACAGTAGCATATATGGCTACACCTTC	CASSRNSDSSIYGYTF
TRBV18	TRBJ2-5	.	many	TGTGCCAGCTCACCTAGGGGCCGAGAGACCCAGTACTTC	CASSPRGRETQYF
TRBV27	TRBJ1-1	.	many	TGTGCCAGCAGATCTCTTCTTACAGGGATGAACACTGAAGCTTTCTTT	CASRSLLTGMNTEAFF
TRBV7-2	TRBJ2-7	TRBD1	many	TGTGCCAGCAGCTTAAGCCCTTTGACAGGGACCCACGAGCAGTACTTC	CASSLSPLTGTHEQYF
TRBV11-3	TRBJ2-7	.	many	TGTGCCAGCAGCTTAGAGTCCGGGTTCTCCTACGAGCAGTACTTC	CASSLESGFSYEQYF
TRBV6-1	TRBJ1-1	.	many	TGTGCCAGCAGTGACAGGGCAGCTCAGTTTACCGCTGCTTTCTTT	CASSDRAAQFTAAFF
TRBV19	TRBJ1-2	TRBD1	.	TGTGCCAGTAGTAGTCCGCCGGGACAGGGGATCGATGGCTACACCTTC	CASSSPPGQGIDGYTF
TRBV24-1	TRBJ2-2	.	many	TGTGCCACGGCCGCACCAACGAACACCGGGGAGCTGTTTTTT	CATAAPTNTGELFF
TRBV11-3	TRBJ2-1	.	many	TGTGCCAGCAGCCCCCGCGTCAGCTCCTACAATGAGCAGTTCTTC	CASSPRVSSYNEQFF